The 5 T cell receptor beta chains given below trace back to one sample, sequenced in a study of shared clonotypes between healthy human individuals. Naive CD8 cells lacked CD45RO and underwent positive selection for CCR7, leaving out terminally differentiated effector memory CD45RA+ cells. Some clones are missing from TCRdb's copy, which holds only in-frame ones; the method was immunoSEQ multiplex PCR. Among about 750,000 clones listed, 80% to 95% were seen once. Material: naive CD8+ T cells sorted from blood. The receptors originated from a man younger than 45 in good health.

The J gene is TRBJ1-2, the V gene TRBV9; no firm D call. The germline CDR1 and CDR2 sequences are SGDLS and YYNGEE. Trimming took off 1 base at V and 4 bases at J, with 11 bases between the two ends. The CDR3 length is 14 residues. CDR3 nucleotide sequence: TGTGCCAGCAGCGTAACCACGACGCCCTATGGCTACACCTTC. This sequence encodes CASSVTTTPYGYTF.

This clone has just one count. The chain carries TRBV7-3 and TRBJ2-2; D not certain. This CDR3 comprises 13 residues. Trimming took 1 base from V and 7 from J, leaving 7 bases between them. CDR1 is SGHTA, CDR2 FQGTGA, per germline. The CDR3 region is CASSLRLGGELFF. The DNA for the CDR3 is TGTGCCAGCAGCTTAAGACTTGGCGGGGAGCTGTTTTTT.

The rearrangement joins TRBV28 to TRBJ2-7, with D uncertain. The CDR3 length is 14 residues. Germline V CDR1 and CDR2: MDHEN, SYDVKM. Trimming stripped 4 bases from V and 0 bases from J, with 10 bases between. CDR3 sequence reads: CASSSKDGSYEQYF. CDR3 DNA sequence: TGTGCCAGCAGTTCTAAAGACGGCTCCTACGAGCAGTACTTC.

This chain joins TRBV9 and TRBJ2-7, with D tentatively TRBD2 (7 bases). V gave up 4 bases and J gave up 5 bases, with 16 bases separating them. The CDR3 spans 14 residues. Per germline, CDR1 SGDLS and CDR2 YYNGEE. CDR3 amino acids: CASSLYGGGDEQYF. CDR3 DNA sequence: TGTGCCAGCAGCCTGTACGGAGGGGGGGACGAGCAGTACTTC.

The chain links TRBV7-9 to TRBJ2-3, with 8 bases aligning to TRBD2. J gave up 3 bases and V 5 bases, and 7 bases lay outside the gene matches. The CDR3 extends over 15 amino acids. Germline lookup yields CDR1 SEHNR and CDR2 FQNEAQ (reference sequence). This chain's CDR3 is CASSLLAVGTDTQYF. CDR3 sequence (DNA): TGTGCCAGCAGCCTACTAGCGGTTGGGACAGATACGCAGTATTTT.